This is a list of T cell receptor beta chains from one sample in a study of shared clonotypes between healthy human individuals. Repertoires were generated with immunoSEQ multiplex PCR, while TCRdb's copy carries only in-frame clones and drops some. This table has more than 1 million clones, approximately 80% appearing once. What was sequenced was memory CD4+ T cells from PBMCs. The source is a man between 18 and 29 years old in good health. Some clones in this sample may be carry-over from other donors' samples. Each CDR3 is given without its conserved first and last residue. A D gene is named only where the DNA matches it firmly.

j_call,d_call,v_call,cdr3_aa
TRBJ2-7,NA,TRBV28,ASSLWAQVYEQY
TRBJ2-1,NA,TRBV9,ASSVGGLVAYNEQF
TRBJ2-7,NA,TRBV18,ASSSGSYEQY
TRBJ2-7,NA,TRBV5-5,ASSLSRAYEQY
TRBJ2-2,NA,TRBV5-1,ASRTTGSPNTGELF
TRBJ1-1,NA,TRBV5-1,ASSGGRLGQTNTEAF
TRBJ2-7,NA,TRBV6-7,ASSYLKGIPTGEQY
TRBJ2-5,TRBD1,TRBV2,ASSTRPGGRETQY
TRBJ2-5,TRBD2,TRBV5-4,ASSFRGGRETQY
TRBJ2-3,TRBD2,TRBV10-3,AISESAGGSDTQY
TRBJ2-5,TRBD2,TRBV29-1,SVWTSGRAGETQY
TRBJ1-5,NA,TRBV29-1,SAVDSKNQPQH
TRBJ2-7,NA,TRBV4-3,ASSQDERGTYEQY
TRBJ2-7,TRBD1,TRBV27,ASSYYSDRVYEQY
TRBJ2-4,NA,TRBV2,ASIGQGKNIQY
TRBJ1-5,NA,TRBV21-1,ASSKRNGSNQPQH
TRBJ2-7,TRBD1,TRBV5-1,ASSLGWDRSEQY
TRBJ2-1,TRBD2,TRBV2,ASRTIAGEWNEQF
TRBJ1-1,NA,TRBV21-1,ASSGQQRRGDQSWAF
TRBJ1-1,TRBD1,TRBV5-1,ASSLGAGGANTEAF
TRBJ2-1,NA,TRBV5-1,ASSLFGTPGNNEQF
TRBJ2-7,NA,TRBV7-9,ASTAGMGDYEQY
TRBJ2-1,NA,TRBV7-2,ASSLGGAGRNYNEQF
TRBJ2-7,TRBD1,TRBV11-2,ASSLGTGGEQY
TRBJ1-1,NA,TRBV25-1,ASSEAGKGSAF
TRBJ1-2,NA,TRBV5-1,ASSLGSQSPAYGYT
TRBJ2-1,NA,TRBV28,ASGTGGYNEQF
TRBJ2-7,TRBD2,TRBV11-3,ASGGRVDEQY